This T cell receptor beta chain was captured in a study of post-analysis software for immune sequencing data. The wider study: Included courses were relapsing-remitting and secondary progressive multiple sclerosis; progressive-relapsing multiple sclerosis was also included. Study-wide results and caveats: Significantly lower normalized Chao1 diversity was found in patients with multiple sclerosis relative to controls. Compared with controls, patients had more of 4 or 5 TRBV segments, including TRBV5-6, TRBV5-1 and TRBV20-1.

V lost 5 bases to trimming and J lost 7 bases, with 10 bases between them. CDR1 and CDR2 from the germline V gene are KGHDR and SFDVKD. The CDR3 loop spans 12 amino acids. The authors incorporated unique molecular identifiers into the TCR beta cDNA libraries. T cells numbering about 0.85 to 11 million yielded cDNA molecules that totaled roughly 500,000. Using its own MiXCR run on the PCR reads, TCRdb lists one record per CDR3 protein. Of some 800,000 distinct CDR3 sequences detected, about 45% appear once; the ten largest clones hold roughly 4.9%. A remark on this clonotype: The antigen is unknown.

The chain joins TRBV24-1 to TRBJ1-1; D is unresolved. Sequenced material: blood. The receptor was isolated from a girl aged 10-17 years with multiple sclerosis. The CDR3 DNA reads TGTGCCACCAGTGTAGTTGGTGGTGAAGCTTTCTTT. Translated, it gives CATSVVGGEAFF.